Sequencing of this T cell receptor beta chain was carried out in a study of blood T cell repertoires in COVID-19. Study context: Spain, Italy and the United States supplied samples that represented acute and convalescent COVID-19. T cells, B-cell-depleted T cells, or PBMCs provided the cDNA or gDNA that served as material.

As handled by the study authors: Amplification of reference gene primers provided the estimated nucleated cell counts. The table came from immunoSEQ multiplex PCR; TCRdb's copy has only in-frame clones and leaves some out. V, J and clone size were drawn from that table, and D and trimming were deduced from the DNA. The sample contains 40,000 or so clones, roughly 89% of which appear only once. This CDR3 comprises 14 residues. V trimming: 2 bases; J trimming: 3 bases; junction bases outside the gene matches: 3. Germline lookup yields CDR1 MNHNY and CDR2 SVGAGI (reference sequence). The source material was peripheral blood. The J gene is TRBJ2-7, the V gene TRBV6-6; 8 nucleotides line up with TRBD2. The sequence was obtained from a man aged 45 to 65 with active COVID-19. The chain's CDR3 is CASSYTSGNYEQYF. As DNA, the CDR3 is TGTGCCAGCAGTTACACTAGCGGAAACTACGAGCAGTACTTC.